Following are 19 T cell receptor beta chains from one sample sequenced in a study of cytomegalovirus exposure and HLA in healthy donors. Clones were read by immunoSEQ multiplex PCR, and TCRdb kept only the in-frame ones, dropping some. The sample holds about 160,000 clones, less than 90% seen once. Sequencing used PBMCs. Receptors originate from a man aged 25-40 years in good health and CMV-seropositive.

A single count supports this clone. V gene TRBV7-9 combines with J gene TRBJ1-1, with TRBD1 identical over 12 bases. V trimming: 5 bases; J trimming: 7 bases; junction bases outside the gene matches: 8. The CDR3 runs 15 residues. Looked up from germline, CDR1 is SEHNR and CDR2 is FQNEAQ (reference sequence). The CDR3 region is CASSVGTGGADEAFF. CDR3 DNA sequence: TGTGCCAGCAGCGTAGGGACAGGGGGCGCGGATGAAGCTTTCTTT.

V gene TRBV7-2 combines with J gene TRBJ1-1, with D possibly TRBD1 on 5 matching bases. Germline loops: CDR1 SGHTA, CDR2 FQGNSA. CDR3 length: 14 amino acids. V was clipped by 0 bases and J by 4 bases, with 9 bases between them. The CDR3 DNA sequence: TGTGCCAGCAGCTTAGCTGGAAGGGGCACTGAAGCTTTCTTT. The encoded protein is CASSLAGRGTEAFF. Full variable domain (outside the CDR3, taken from reference TRBV7-2 and TRBJ1-1): GAGVSQSPSNKVTEKGKDVELRCDPISGHTALYWYRQSLGQGLEFLIYFQGNSAPDKSGLPSDRFSAERTGGSVSTLTIQRTQQEDSAVYLCASSLAGRGTEAFFGQGTRLTVV.

A single count supports this clone. The gene calls are TRBV18 and TRBJ2-7; 7 bases map to TRBD1. With V trimmed by 6 bases and J by 1 base, 9 bases remained unmatched. Germline V gene data show CDR1 as KGHSH and CDR2 as LQKENI. There are 15 residues in the CDR3. CDR3 in amino acids: CASSPYPGQSYEQYF. Written as DNA, the CDR3 is TGTGCCAGCTCTCCATACCCGGGACAGTCCTACGAGCAGTACTTC.

The chain recombines TRBV5-1 with TRBJ2-7, with TRBD2 matching over 7 bases. This CDR3 contains 16 residues. V lost 1 base, J lost 1 base, and 8 bases stayed unmatched. CDR1 and CDR2 from the germline V gene are SGHRS and YFSETQ. CDR3 bases: TGCGCCAGCAGCTTGTTCCCTAGCGGCAAGTCCTACGAGCAGTACTTC. The encoded protein is CASSLFPSGKSYEQYF.

The chain carries TRBV18 and TRBJ1-2; TRBD1 is a possible D gene (5 bases). The CDR3 has 13 amino acids. Germline loops: CDR1 KGHSH, CDR2 LQKENI. V shed 3 bases and J shed 8 bases, with 13 bases lying between them. The CDR3 coding sequence is TGTGCCAGCTCACCGGAAAGGGGAGGCGGCTACACCTTC. This encodes CASSPERGGGYTF.

This clone is categorized as medium-sized. In DNA form, the CDR3 reads TGTGCCACCAGCAGAGATTTGAGGAGGGCGAACACCGGGGAGCTGTTTTTT. Translated: CATSRDLRRANTGELFF. The chain joins TRBV15 to TRBJ2-2, with D possibly matching TRBD2 (6 bases). Germline CDR1 and CDR2: LNHNV and YYDKDF (reference sequence). Trimming cost V 0 bases and J 0 bases, with 11 bases left between them. This CDR3 has 17 amino acids.

The genes are TRBV9 and TRBJ2-5, with TRBD2 matching 11 bases. V dropped 0 bases and J dropped 5; count of bases not matched to a gene: 6. Germline V CDR1 and CDR2: SGDLS, YYNGEE. The CDR3 extends over 16 amino acids. The chain's CDR3 is CASSVDGLAGSETQYF. CDR3 sequence (DNA): TGTGCCAGCAGCGTAGATGGACTAGCGGGTAGCGAGACCCAGTACTTC.

This chain uses TRBV2 with TRBJ1-3; D perhaps matches TRBD1 (5 bases). V lost 6 bases and J lost 4, with 7 bases in between. CDR3 length equals 12 residues. From germline, CDR1 is SNHLY and CDR2 FYNNEI. CDR3: CASRNRGNTIYF. Here the CDR3 DNA reads TGTGCCAGCAGAAACAGGGGAAACACCATATATTTT.

This clone came up once. The chain joins TRBV4-1 to TRBJ2-5; D is perhaps TRBD2 (6 bases). The V end was cut by 5 bases, the J end by 5 bases, with 15 bases between. Germline values: CDR1 MGHRA, CDR2 YSYEKL. The CDR3 totals 14 residues. The CDR3 here is CASSGALRGETQYF. In DNA, the CDR3 is TGCGCCAGCAGCGGGGCCCTCCGGGGGGAGACCCAGTACTTC.

The gene calls are TRBV10-3 and TRBJ2-7; maybe TRBD1 (6 bases). Trimming pared 2 bases from V and 4 bases from J, leaving 12 bases between. Germline assignment: CDR1 ENHRY and CDR2 SYGVKD. This CDR3 is 14 amino acids long. CDR3 amino acids: CAISERAGEYEQYF. CDR3 nucleotide sequence: TGTGCCATCAGTGAGCGGGCAGGGGAATACGAGCAGTACTTC.

V gene TRBV7-3 combines with J gene TRBJ1-1; tentative D call: TRBD1 (6 bases). V lost 2 bases to trimming and J lost 4 bases, with 8 bases between them. CDR1 is SGHTA and CDR2 is FQGTGA in the germline V gene. CDR3 length: 13 residues. The CDR3 loop is CASSLVRGTEAFF. CDR3 DNA sequence: TGTGCCAGCAGCTTAGTCAGGGGCACTGAAGCTTTCTTT. The full variable domain, in which reference TRBV7-3 and TRBJ1-1 provide the parts outside the CDR3, is GAGVSQTPSNKVTEKGKYVELRCDPISGHTALYWYRQSLGQGPEFLIYFQGTGAADDSGLPNDRFFAVRPEGSVSTLKIQRTERGDSAVYLCASSLVRGTEAFFGQGTRLTVV.

The V and J genes are TRBV14 and TRBJ2-5; 9 bases are shared with TRBD1. CDR1 is SGHDN and CDR2 is FVKESK in the germline V gene. The V and J ends lost 4 bases and 0 bases, in that order; junction bases with no gene match: 12. The CDR3 runs 18 residues. CDR3 residues: CASSPNRYRGLHQETQYF. Written as DNA, the CDR3 is TGTGCCAGCAGCCCCAACAGGTACAGGGGGCTGCACCAAGAGACCCAGTACTTC.

Only a few counts were recorded for this clone. This sequence joins TRBV2 and TRBJ2-7; 8 nucleotides agree with TRBD1. The CDR3 runs to 14 residues. CDR1 SNHLY and CDR2 FYNNEI come from the germline V gene. V shed 4 bases, J shed 3 bases, and the junction held 5 bases outside the gene matches. CDR3 protein: CASSVTGEVYEQYF. The CDR3 nucleotides are TGTGCCAGCAGTGTGACAGGGGAAGTCTACGAGCAGTACTTC.

This clone was picked up a small number of times. This chain links TRBV28 with TRBJ1-2; 8 bases fit TRBD1. From germline, CDR1 is MDHEN and CDR2 SYDVKM. This CDR3 region has 15 residues. The ends lost 6 bases at V and 0 bases at J; junction bases unmatched: 6. CDR3 region: CASSLGQDANYGYTF. In DNA form, the CDR3 reads TGTGCCAGCAGCTTGGGACAGGATGCTAACTATGGCTACACCTTC.

This chain links TRBV9 with TRBJ2-2; D may be TRBD2 (9 bases). V lost 6 bases to trimming and J lost 6 bases, with 30 bases between them. From germline, CDR1 is SGDLS and CDR2 YYNGEE. This CDR3 contains 19 residues. The CDR3 region has the DNA TGTGCCAGCACGTTCGGCAGGGGGCCGGCGGGAGGGTATGCCGGGGAGCTGTTTTTT. It yields the protein CASTFGRGPAGGYAGELFF.

The gene calls are TRBV11-2 and TRBJ1-6; D ambiguous. Germline V gene data show CDR1 as SGHAT and CDR2 as FQNNGV. With 0 bases removed from V and 6 bases from J, the gap between germline ends came to 9 bases. This CDR3 contains 15 residues. CDR3 sequence (DNA): TGTGCCAGCAGCTTAGAAGCAGGTCCTAATTCACCCCTCCACTTT. Amino acid sequence: CASSLEAGPNSPLHF.

This clone was detected a few times. The CDR3 spells CASSLRASGVYNEQFF. CDR3 nucleotide sequence: TGTGCCAGCAGCTTGAGGGCTAGCGGGGTCTACAATGAGCAGTTCTTC. The chain uses TRBV5-4 and TRBJ2-1; the match to TRBD2 covers 9 bases. The CDR3 contains 16 residues. V was clipped by 1 base and J by 3 bases; unmatched bases: 5. The germline V gene has CDR1 SGHNT and CDR2 YYREEE (reference sequence).

This chain links TRBV5-4 with TRBJ2-1; D might be TRBD1 (5 bases). V was trimmed by 3 bases and J by 8 bases, leaving 15 bases between them. Germline V gene sequence: CDR1 SGHNT, CDR2 YYREEE (reference sequence). The CDR3 length is 14 residues. CDR3 region: CASSSGQGMDEQFF. The CDR3 DNA is TGTGCCAGCAGCTCAGGGCAGGGCATGGATGAGCAGTTCTTC.

The chain links TRBV30 to TRBJ2-5; a possible D gene is TRBD1 (5 bases). Looked up from germline, CDR1 is GTSNPN and CDR2 is SVGIG (reference sequence). V gave up 0 bases and J gave up 9 bases, with 14 bases separating them. This CDR3 contains 13 residues. The CDR3 loop is CAWSVQDREAQYF. The DNA for the CDR3 is TGTGCCTGGAGTGTACAGGATCGCGAGGCCCAGTACTTC.